This T cell receptor beta chain was retrieved from a study of chemoradiotherapy in HPV16-positive cancers. Study at large: Candidate HPV-specific T-cell clones and common TCR motifs came from functional assays in two HPV16-positive patients.

This clone has only one observation. Antigen unknown. The repertoire was sequenced with immunoSEQ multiplex PCR; TCRdb's copy has only in-frame clones and lacks some. The repertoire holds tens of thousands of clones, with roughly 86% as singletons. V was pared by 4 bases and J by 3 bases, with 15 bases between. The germline CDR1 and CDR2 sequences are GTSNPN and SVGIG (reference sequence). The CDR3 covers 14 residues. Whole-study findings and limits: HPV-responsive T-cell expansion during chemoradiotherapy was linked to improved recurrence-free survival in HPV16-positive patients.

The receptor comes from a human donor with HPV-associated anogenital cancer. This chain joins TRBV30 and TRBJ1-1; perhaps TRBD1 as D (6 bases). This sample comprised blood, obtained from a patient who underwent chemoradiotherapy. The chain's CDR3 is CAWTIGGGYTEAFF. CDR3 DNA sequence: TGTGCCTGGACCATCGGGGGGGGCTACACTGAAGCTTTCTTT.